The 28 T cell receptor beta chains listed next were all sequenced from one sample in a study of identical twins. TCRdb reanalysed the 5' RACE reads using MiXCR and keeps one entry per CDR3 protein. The sample shows 1.5 million to 2 million distinct CDR3 sequences, around 33% of them seen only once. The material sequenced was cord blood. These receptor sequences come from a newborn girl in good health.

The chain employs TRBV4-1 and TRBJ2-1, with 8 positions matching TRBD2. Germline V gives CDR1 MGHRA, CDR2 YSYEKL. Trimming took 4 bases from V and 4 from J; bases not matched to a gene: 6. The CDR3 has 15 amino acids. The CDR3 DNA sequence: TGCGCCAGCAGCCGGACCGGGACTAGGTACAATGAGCAGTTCTTC. Translating it yields CASSRTGTRYNEQFF.

The sample holds a few counts of this clonotype. The CDR3 reads CASSLYTGVSYEQYF. In DNA form, the CDR3 reads TGTGCCAGCAGCTTATACACAGGGGTCTCGTACGAGCAGTACTTC. V and J are TRBV11-2 and TRBJ2-7; 7 bases map to TRBD1. V lost 2 bases and J lost 4; bases outside the gene matches: 8. The CDR3 is made up of 15 amino acids. Germline CDR1 SGHAT, CDR2 FQNNGV.

In this sample, this clonotype turned up a few times. V gene TRBV4-2 combines with J gene TRBJ1-4, with 7 bases fitting TRBD1. V was pared by 3 bases and J by 5 bases, with 6 bases of the junction left unmatched. CDR1 LGHNA and CDR2 YNFKEQ come from the germline V gene. The CDR3 runs 15 residues. CDR3 region: CASSHEGAPNEKLFF. The CDR3 bases are TGTGCCAGCAGCCACGAGGGGGCTCCCAATGAAAAACTGTTTTTT.

The rearrangement joins TRBV29-1 to TRBJ2-7; perhaps TRBD2 as D (6 bases). CDR3 length: 16 residues. CDR1 and CDR2 from the germline V gene are SQVTM and ANQGSEA. Between the trimmed V and J ends, which lost 2 bases and 7 bases, there was a span of 24 bases. The CDR3, as DNA: TGCAGCGTTGAACTTTGGGCTAGCGCCACTTACAATGAGCAGTACTTC. This codes for CSVELWASATYNEQYF.

This clonotype was seen more than once but under ten times. CDR3 in DNA: TGTGCCAGCAGCAAGGCATGGATTGGGGCGCCCCTCCACTTT. This encodes CASSKAWIGAPLHF. J is TRBJ1-6 and V is TRBV21-1; the table names TRBD1, a call not compared with the DNA. TRBV21-1 is labeled a pseudogene. The CDR3 runs 14 residues.

This clonotype came up a few times. This chain connects TRBV5-1 to TRBJ2-3, with TRBD2 matching over 7 bases. Trimming took 1 base from V and 2 from J; bases not matched to a gene: 4. Germline-derived CDR1 and CDR2 are SGHRS and YFSETQ. This CDR3 is 15 amino acids long. CDR3 DNA: TGCGCCAGCAGCTTGACAGCGGGACTCACAGATACGCAGTATTTT. It codes for CASSLTAGLTDTQYF.

The chain employs TRBV27 and TRBJ2-1; 8 bases are shared with TRBD2. Germline CDR1 and CDR2: MNHEY and SMNVEV (reference sequence). The CDR3 sequence is 19 residues long. V shed 3 bases and J 3 bases; nucleotides not matched to a gene: 16. In DNA, the CDR3 is TGTGCCAGCAGTTTGAAGGCCTATGACAGACTAGCGAACTACAATGAGCAGTTCTTC. Amino acids: CASSLKAYDRLANYNEQFF.

The chain uses TRBV20-1 and TRBJ1-6; D gene ambiguous. Trimming stripped 6 bases from V and 0 bases from J, with 12 bases between. Germline CDR1 and CDR2: DFQATT and SNEGSKA (reference sequence). The CDR3 has 15 residues. The CDR3 here is CSAPRWSSYNSPLHF. The CDR3 DNA reads TGCAGTGCCCCCCGTTGGAGCTCCTATAATTCACCCCTCCACTTT.

This sequence joins TRBV20-1 and TRBJ1-5; a possible D gene is TRBD1 (6 bases). CDR3 size: 15 residues. The germline gives CDR1 DFQATT, CDR2 SNEGSKA (reference sequence). The V end was cut by 2 bases, the J end by 2 bases, with 13 bases between. CDR3 amino acids: CSARSGEGGNQPQHF. DNA of the CDR3: TGCAGTGCTAGATCAGGGGAGGGTGGCAATCAGCCCCAGCATTTT.

The V and J genes are TRBV10-3 and TRBJ2-7; TRBD2 is a possible D gene (6 bases). Germline lookup yields CDR1 ENHRY and CDR2 SYGVKD. This CDR3 has 14 residues. V lost 2 bases, J lost 7 bases, and 15 bases lay in between. The chain's CDR3 is CAISERLASNEQYF. In DNA, the CDR3 is TGTGCCATCAGTGAGAGGCTAGCGAGCAATGAGCAGTACTTC.

The gene calls are TRBV4-1 and TRBJ2-5; possibly TRBD2 for D (5 bases). The better agreement between TRBJ2-7 and the DNA end casts doubt on the J call. The CDR3 loop spans 17 amino acids. Germline assignment: CDR1 MGHRA and CDR2 YSYEKL. CDR3 residues: CASSQFVRGLGPYEQYF. The CDR3 DNA reads as TGCGCCAGCAGCCAATTTGTCCGAGGGCTAGGGCCCTACGAGCAGTACTTC.

The V call is TRBV20-1, the J call TRBJ1-6; D perhaps matches TRBD1 (5 bases). Germline V lookup: CDR1 DFQATT, CDR2 SNEGSKA (reference sequence). The V and J ends lost 1 base and 0 bases respectively, with 10 bases between them. The CDR3 runs 16 residues. Written as DNA, the CDR3 is TGCAGTGCTAGAGTGGGGCAGATCTCCTATAATTCACCCCTCCACTTT. Its protein product is CSARVGQISYNSPLHF.

The J gene is TRBJ2-6, the V gene TRBV27, with 7 positions matching TRBD2. V lost 3 bases and J lost 0; bases outside the gene matches: 5. The CDR3 contains 17 residues. CDR1 and CDR2 from the germline V gene are MNHEY and SMNVEV (reference sequence). The CDR3 DNA follows: TGTGCCAGCAGTTTCCTAGCGGTTTCCTCTGGGGCCAACGTCCTGACTTTC. This translates into CASSFLAVSSGANVLTF.

This chain uses TRBV6-5 with TRBJ1-2; D gene uncertain. CDR1 MNHEY and CDR2 SVGAGI come from the germline V gene. This CDR3 spans 13 amino acids. Trimming removed 0 bases at V and 6 bases at J, with 8 bases between. CDR3 nucleotides: TGTGCCAGCAGTTACTCTACTGGGGATGGCTACACCTTC. Protein sequence: CASSYSTGDGYTF.

To note about this clonotype: A junction boundary mismatches the germline segment, possibly from a read error. V gene TRBV5-1 combines with J gene TRBJ2-2, with D hard to call. CDR3 length: 16 amino acids. CDR1 SGHRS and CDR2 YFSETQ come from the germline V gene. This CDR3 reads CASSARGALNTRELFF. CDR3 in DNA: TGCGCCAGCAGCGCACGAGGAGCGCTGAACACCAGGGAGCTGTTTTTT.

This clonotype was detected a few times. The rearrangement links TRBV3-1 to TRBJ1-1; maybe TRBD1 (5 bases). Deletions cut 0 bases from V and 3 bases from J, with 8 bases between. The CDR3 has 14 amino acids. CDR1 is LGHDT and CDR2 is YNNKEL in the germline V gene (reference sequence). Written as DNA, the CDR3 is TGTGCCAGCAGCCAAGAGGGAGGGGACACTGAAGCTTTCTTT. It is translated as CASSQEGGDTEAFF.

Notes on this clonotype: The junction departs from the called germline gene at one end, perhaps through a read error. The rearrangement joins TRBV28 to TRBJ2-1; D is undetermined. The CDR3 consists of 14 residues. Germline CDR1 MDHEN, CDR2 SYDVKM. CDR3 sequence (DNA): TGTGCCAGCAGTTTAAGATTATATTACAATGGGCAGTTCTTC. Amino acids: CASSLRLYYNGQFF.

This clonotype was picked up a small number of times. The rearrangement links TRBV7-2 to TRBJ1-6; TRBD1 agrees at 7 bases. The CDR3 loop spans 17 amino acids. The trim removed 5 bases at V and 4 bases at J, leaving 11 bases unmatched. Germline V lookup: CDR1 SGHTA, CDR2 FQGNSA. This chain's CDR3 is CASSPEGQRAYNSPLHF. CDR3 in DNA: TGTGCCAGCAGCCCTGAGGGACAGAGAGCTTATAATTCACCCCTCCACTTT.

This clonotype was counted ten times or more. The chain couples TRBV12-3 or TRBV12-4 to TRBJ2-5; 11 nucleotides match TRBD2. The J segment lost 5 bases and the V segment lost 4 bases, leaving 6 bases of the junction unmatched. The CDR3 is 15 residues long. CDR3 nucleotides: TGTGCCAGCAGTTCCCGACTAGCGGGGCGTGAGACCCAGTACTTC. Protein product: CASSSRLAGRETQYF.

The rearrangement joins TRBV7-2 to TRBJ1-5; 9 positions match TRBD1. The CDR3 has 19 amino acids. Germline assignment: CDR1 SGHTA and CDR2 FQGNSA. V shed 0 bases and J 0 bases; nucleotides not matched to a gene: 9. In DNA, the CDR3 is TGTGCCAGCAGCTTAGCACCGGGACAGGGTGCTTATAGCAATCAGCCCCAGCATTTT. Its translation is CASSLAPGQGAYSNQPQHF.

Turning to this clonotype: An end of the junction differs from the germline gene, which may be a read error. This chain links TRBV7-7 with TRBJ2-4; 7 bases agree with TRBD2. Near its end, the DNA agrees better with TRBJ2-5, so the J call may be wrong. The CDR3 covers 17 residues. Germline lookup yields CDR1 SSHAT and CDR2 FNYEAQ (reference sequence). In DNA form, the CDR3 reads TGTGCTAGCAGCTTAGATCCCGGCGGGAGCATAACGGAGACCCAGTACTTC. Translated, it gives CASSLDPGGSITETQYF.

This chain uses TRBV7-6 with TRBJ2-1, with D perhaps TRBD2 (6 bases). The DNA end is more similar to TRBJ2-7, so the J call may be wrong. The germline V gene encodes CDR1 SGHVS and CDR2 FNYEAQ. The CDR3 sequence is 17 residues long. For the CDR3, the DNA is TGTGCCAGCAGCTTTTCTGTCGGCGGGGCCTCCTACAATGAGCAGTACTTC. It encodes CASSFSVGGASYNEQYF.

This sequence joins TRBV7-2 and TRBJ1-5; unclear D gene. V gave up 0 bases and J gave up 5 bases, with 5 bases separating them. Germline lookup yields CDR1 SGHTA and CDR2 FQGNSA. The CDR3 extends over 13 amino acids. As DNA, the CDR3 is TGTGCCAGCAGCTTAGCGAAGGATCAGCCCCAGCATTTT. Its protein product is CASSLAKDQPQHF.

The chain combines TRBV6-5 with TRBJ1-2, with TRBD1 matching 7 bases. Germline CDR1 and CDR2: MNHEY and SVGAGI. Trimming at V came to 5 bases and at J to 8 bases, leaving 14 bases not matched to a gene. The CDR3 consists of 15 residues. The CDR3 sequence is CASSPREGAIGGYTF. The CDR3, as DNA: TGTGCCAGCAGTCCTCGAGAGGGGGCGATCGGCGGCTACACCTTC.

This clonotype was found a few times. This sequence joins TRBV27 and TRBJ2-5; no definite D call. With the DNA end fitting TRBJ2-7 better, the J assignment may be wrong. Per the germline V gene, CDR1 is MNHEY and CDR2 is SMNVEV (reference sequence). This CDR3 region has 13 residues. The CDR3 protein is CASSWRGTYEQYF. CDR3 nucleotides: TGTGCCAGCAGTTGGCGTGGCACCTACGAGCAGTACTTC.

In its sample, this clonotype was seen a few times. The chain has TRBV25-1 and TRBJ1-4; D call uncertain. The germline gives CDR1 MGHDK, CDR2 SYGVNS. The CDR3 sequence is 13 residues long. The V end lost 3 bases, the J end lost 8 bases, and 10 bases lay between the germline ends. The CDR3 DNA reads TGTGCCAGCAGTGAGACGGTGCGAGAAAAACTGTTTTTT. This codes for CASSETVREKLFF. Full variable domain (outside the CDR3, taken from reference TRBV25-1 and TRBJ1-4): EADIYQTPRYLVIGTGKKITLECSQTMGHDKMYWYQQDPGMELHLIHYSYGVNSTEKGDLSSESTVSRIRTEHFPLTLESARPSHTSQYLCASSETVREKLFFGSGTQLSVL.

This clonotype has a count of ten or more. This chain uses TRBV5-1 with TRBJ2-6; D is ambiguous. The CDR3 extends over 14 amino acids. The germline V and J ends were trimmed by 2 bases and 2 bases, with 5 bases remaining between them. Germline CDR1 is SGHRS and CDR2 is YFSETQ. CDR3 nucleotides: TGCGCCAGCAGCTTCCAAACTGGGGCCAACGTCCTGACTTTC. The encoded protein is CASSFQTGANVLTF.

This clonotype was counted a single time. The CDR3 nucleotides are TGTGCCAGCAGCCAATCTAGCGGGGTGCCTCAAGAGACCCAGTACTTC. Translated: CASSQSSGVPQETQYF. The chain carries TRBV3-1 and TRBJ2-5; 9 nucleotides line up with TRBD2. Germline-derived CDR1 and CDR2 are LGHDT and YNNKEL (reference sequence). J gave up 2 bases and V 2 bases, and 6 bases lay outside the gene matches. This CDR3 has 16 residues.